These T cell receptor beta chains were read from a single sample in a study of cytomegalovirus exposure and HLA in healthy donors. The method was immunoSEQ multiplex PCR; TCRdb's version includes in-frame clones alone and lacks a portion of them. The sample records some 100,000 clones, 77% being singletons. The sequencing input was PBMCs. These receptor sequences come from a man aged 40-50 years in good health and CMV-seropositive. The CDR3 runs from the conserved cysteine through the conserved F or W. The D gene is left open where the match is weak. Size is stated for part of the rows, as once, few or many counts, or as a class when the clone is expanded.

D gene: NA
clone size: NA
J gene: TRBJ2-5
V gene: TRBV4-3
CDR3 length: 15
CDR3 DNA: TGCGCCAGCAGCCAAGACCCCAGGGACCAAGAGACCCAGTACTTC
CDR3 protein: CASSQDPRDQETQYF

D gene: NA
clone size: once
J gene: TRBJ1-1
V gene: TRBV11-3
CDR3 length: 13
CDR3 DNA: TGTGCCAGCAGCTTATACGGGAACACTGAAGCTTTCTTT
CDR3 protein: CASSLYGNTEAFF

D gene: TRBD1
clone size: NA
J gene: TRBJ1-5
V gene: TRBV5-1
CDR3 length: 16
CDR3 DNA: TGCGCCAGCAGCCCGGGACAGCCCTATAGCAATCAGCCCCAGCATTTT
CDR3 protein: CASSPGQPYSNQPQHF

D gene: NA
clone size: NA
J gene: TRBJ1-3
V gene: TRBV11-2
CDR3 length: 17
CDR3 DNA: TGTGCCAGCAGCTTAAAATTCCAGTCTCTCTCTGGAAACACCATATATTTT
CDR3 protein: CASSLKFQSLSGNTIYF

D gene: NA
clone size: NA
J gene: TRBJ1-5
V gene: TRBV4-1
CDR3 length: 13
CDR3 DNA: TGCGCCAGCAGCCATAATAGCAATCAGCCCCAGCATTTT
CDR3 protein: CASSHNSNQPQHF

D gene: TRBD2
clone size: NA
J gene: TRBJ2-7
V gene: TRBV13
CDR3 length: 15
CDR3 DNA: TGTGCCAGCAGCACGGGGCGGGGGGCGATCTACGAGCAGTACTTC
CDR3 protein: CASSTGRGAIYEQYF

D gene: NA
clone size: once
J gene: TRBJ2-5
V gene: TRBV19
CDR3 length: 12
CDR3 DNA: TGTGCCAGTAGTGATCAGCAAGAGACCCAGTACTTC
CDR3 protein: CASSDQQETQYF

D gene: NA
clone size: once
J gene: TRBJ2-7
V gene: TRBV28
CDR3 length: 13
CDR3 DNA: TGTGCCAGCAGTTACACAGCGGTCAGGCAACTGTACTTC
CDR3 protein: CASSYTAVRQLYF

D gene: TRBD2
clone size: once
J gene: TRBJ2-1
V gene: TRBV30
CDR3 length: 19
CDR3 DNA: TGTGCCTGGAGTGGGGGAAAGGGACTAGCGGGGTACTCCTACAATGAGCAGTTCTTC
CDR3 protein: CAWSGGKGLAGYSYNEQFF

D gene: NA
clone size: once
J gene: TRBJ2-7
V gene: TRBV18
CDR3 length: 12
CDR3 DNA: TGTGCCAGCTCATTGACTGATGGGGAGCAGTACTTC
CDR3 protein: CASSLTDGEQYF

D gene: TRBD1
clone size: NA
J gene: TRBJ1-4
V gene: TRBV4-3
CDR3 length: 15
CDR3 DNA: TGCGCCAGCAGTAACGACAGGGTTGCTAATGAAAAACTGTTTTTT
CDR3 protein: CASSNDRVANEKLFF

D gene: TRBD2
clone size: NA
J gene: TRBJ2-1
V gene: TRBV5-1
CDR3 length: 15
CDR3 DNA: TGCGCCAGCACCGTGCTAGCGGGGGTGGGAAATGAGCAGTTCTTC
CDR3 protein: CASTVLAGVGNEQFF

D gene: NA
clone size: NA
J gene: TRBJ1-1
V gene: TRBV5-4
CDR3 length: 13
CDR3 DNA: TGTGCCAGCAGCCGGACTGGAATTGCTGAAGCTTTCTTT
CDR3 protein: CASSRTGIAEAFF

D gene: TRBD1
clone size: NA
J gene: TRBJ1-1
V gene: TRBV18
CDR3 length: 16
CDR3 DNA: TGTGCCAGCTCAGCCCGGGACAGGATTATGAACACTGAAGCTTTCTTT
CDR3 protein: CASSARDRIMNTEAFF

D gene: NA
clone size: NA
J gene: TRBJ2-5
V gene: TRBV28
CDR3 length: 15
CDR3 DNA: TGTGCCAGCGCCCCCCTGAAAGGGGGAGTGGAGACCCAGTACTTC
CDR3 protein: CASAPLKGGVETQYF

D gene: NA
clone size: NA
J gene: TRBJ1-1
V gene: TRBV6-5
CDR3 length: 15
CDR3 DNA: TGTGCCAGCAGTTACTCGGAGCCGCCGAACACTGAAGCTTTCTTT
CDR3 protein: CASSYSEPPNTEAFF

D gene: TRBD2
clone size: NA
J gene: TRBJ2-3
V gene: TRBV5-1
CDR3 length: 15
CDR3 DNA: TGCGCCAGCAGCTGGATAGCGGGGCGGGCAGATACGCAGTATTTT
CDR3 protein: CASSWIAGRADTQYF

D gene: TRBD1
clone size: NA
J gene: TRBJ2-3
V gene: TRBV29-1
CDR3 length: 14
CDR3 DNA: TGCAGCGTTGAAGGACAGGGTAGCACAGATACGCAGTATTTT
CDR3 protein: CSVEGQGSTDTQYF

D gene: TRBD1
clone size: NA
J gene: TRBJ2-2
V gene: TRBV7-3
CDR3 length: 16
CDR3 DNA: TGTGCCAGCAGCCGTCCGGGGACAGGGGATCCCGGGGAGCTGTTTTTT
CDR3 protein: CASSRPGTGDPGELFF

D gene: TRBD1
clone size: NA
J gene: TRBJ2-1
V gene: TRBV4-1
CDR3 length: 16
CDR3 DNA: TGCGCCAGCAGTCCTTGGGGGACAGGCTCCTACAATGAGCAGTTCTTC
CDR3 protein: CASSPWGTGSYNEQFF

D gene: TRBD2
clone size: few
J gene: TRBJ2-7
V gene: TRBV7-3
CDR3 length: 14
CDR3 DNA: TGTGCCAGCAGCTCGGGACTAGCGGGGGACGAGCAGTACTTC
CDR3 protein: CASSSGLAGDEQYF

D gene: NA
clone size: NA
J gene: TRBJ2-7
V gene: TRBV6-5
CDR3 length: 13
CDR3 DNA: TGTGCCACCCTAGACACGGGAATGAGAGGGCAGTACTTC
CDR3 protein: CATLDTGMRGQYF

D gene: NA
clone size: NA
J gene: TRBJ2-5
V gene: TRBV25-1
CDR3 length: 16
CDR3 DNA: TGTGCCAGCAGTGAGGGATTTCTGAGGGGGGGAGAGACCCAGTACTTC
CDR3 protein: CASSEGFLRGGETQYF

D gene: NA
clone size: NA
J gene: TRBJ1-6
V gene: TRBV9
CDR3 length: 15
CDR3 DNA: TGTGCCAGCACCCGAACTGGGGCGATTGGTTCACCCCTCCACTTT
CDR3 protein: CASTRTGAIGSPLHF

D gene: TRBD2
clone size: once
J gene: TRBJ2-3
V gene: TRBV7-2
CDR3 length: 13
CDR3 DNA: TGTGCCAGCGGACTAGCGGGGCGAGATACGCAGTATTTT
CDR3 protein: CASGLAGRDTQYF

D gene: NA
clone size: NA
J gene: TRBJ1-1
V gene: TRBV5-1
CDR3 length: 15
CDR3 DNA: TGCGCCAGCAGCTTGGTACGGCGGCCCTGGACTGAAGCTTTCTTT
CDR3 protein: CASSLVRRPWTEAFF

D gene: NA
clone size: NA
J gene: TRBJ1-6
V gene: TRBV15
CDR3 length: 15
CDR3 DNA: TGTGCCACCAGCAGCTCGACAGGACCAAATTCACCCCTCCACTTT
CDR3 protein: CATSSSTGPNSPLHF

D gene: NA
clone size: NA
J gene: TRBJ1-3
V gene: TRBV2
CDR3 length: 12
CDR3 DNA: TGTGCCAGCCGGAGCTCTGGAAACACCATATATTTT
CDR3 protein: CASRSSGNTIYF

D gene: TRBD1
clone size: NA
J gene: TRBJ2-7
V gene: TRBV9
CDR3 length: 16
CDR3 DNA: TGTGCCAGCAGCGCGTTGGGGGACAGAAACTCCTACGAGCAGTACTTC
CDR3 protein: CASSALGDRNSYEQYF

D gene: NA
clone size: NA
J gene: TRBJ2-5
V gene: TRBV4-1
CDR3 length: 16
CDR3 DNA: TGCGCCAGCAGCCAAGGGGGTCAGGGCAGCCAAGAGACCCAGTACTTC
CDR3 protein: CASSQGGQGSQETQYF

D gene: TRBD1
clone size: NA
J gene: TRBJ2-7
V gene: TRBV9
CDR3 length: 14
CDR3 DNA: TGTGCCAGCAGCCCCGGACAGGGTACCTACGAGCAGTACTTC
CDR3 protein: CASSPGQGTYEQYF

D gene: NA
clone size: NA
J gene: TRBJ2-1
V gene: TRBV29-1
CDR3 length: 13
CDR3 DNA: TGCAGCGTTGACCGAGACTACTACAATGAGCAGTTCTTC
CDR3 protein: CSVDRDYYNEQFF

D gene: NA
clone size: few
J gene: TRBJ1-1
V gene: TRBV5-1
CDR3 length: 13
CDR3 DNA: TGCGCCAGCAGCTGGAGGGCGGGCACTGAAGCTTTCTTT
CDR3 protein: CASSWRAGTEAFF

D gene: NA
clone size: NA
J gene: TRBJ1-4
V gene: TRBV10-2
CDR3 length: 18
CDR3 DNA: TGCGCCAGCAGTGAGTCGCTAAGGACAGTGGGGACTAATGAAAAACTGTTTTTT
CDR3 protein: CASSESLRTVGTNEKLFF

D gene: TRBD2
clone size: NA
J gene: TRBJ2-7
V gene: TRBV4-2
CDR3 length: 15
CDR3 DNA: TGTGCCAGCAGCCAAGATAGCGGGGGGGCCCACGAGCAGTACTTC
CDR3 protein: CASSQDSGGAHEQYF

D gene: TRBD2
clone size: NA
J gene: TRBJ2-1
V gene: TRBV7-2
CDR3 length: 16
CDR3 DNA: TGTGCCAGCACCGAACAGACTAGCGGGGGGGTCGGGGAGCAGTTCTTC
CDR3 protein: CASTEQTSGGVGEQFF

D gene: TRBD1
clone size: once
J gene: TRBJ2-7
V gene: TRBV7-2
CDR3 length: 14
CDR3 DNA: TGTGCCAGCAGGTTGGGGACAGGGGTCTACGAGCAGTACTTC
CDR3 protein: CASRLGTGVYEQYF

D gene: TRBD1
clone size: NA
J gene: TRBJ2-1
V gene: TRBV9
CDR3 length: 15
CDR3 DNA: TGTGCCAGCAGTGCACCGGGACAGGGGTACAATGAGCAGTTCTTC
CDR3 protein: CASSAPGQGYNEQFF

D gene: TRBD1
clone size: NA
J gene: TRBJ1-5
V gene: TRBV19
CDR3 length: 16
CDR3 DNA: TGTGCCAGCCTGGGACAGGGGGTGCGAAGGAATCAGCCCCAGCATTTT
CDR3 protein: CASLGQGVRRNQPQHF

D gene: TRBD1
clone size: NA
J gene: TRBJ1-2
V gene: TRBV4-3
CDR3 length: 17
CDR3 DNA: TGCGCCAGCAGCCAAGACCCACAGGGGGCAATGTCAGCTGGCTACACCTTC
CDR3 protein: CASSQDPQGAMSAGYTF

D gene: TRBD1
clone size: few
J gene: TRBJ1-5
V gene: TRBV7-8
CDR3 length: 14
CDR3 DNA: TGTGCCACCGCGGGACAGCGACGCAATCAGCCCCAGCATTTT
CDR3 protein: CATAGQRRNQPQHF

D gene: TRBD2
clone size: NA
J gene: TRBJ2-1
V gene: TRBV7-9
CDR3 length: 16
CDR3 DNA: TGTGCCAGCAGCGCCCGGGGGGGGTTCTCCTACAATGAGCAGTTCTTC
CDR3 protein: CASSARGGFSYNEQFF

D gene: NA
clone size: NA
J gene: TRBJ2-5
V gene: TRBV10-1
CDR3 length: 15
CDR3 DNA: TGCGCCAGCAGTGAATCCGGGTGTCTCCAAGAGACCCAGTACTTC
CDR3 protein: CASSESGCLQETQYF

D gene: TRBD1
clone size: NA
J gene: TRBJ1-4
V gene: TRBV5-1
CDR3 length: 15
CDR3 DNA: TGCGCCAGCAGCTTGGGGGGACAGATTAATGAAAAACTGTTTTTT
CDR3 protein: CASSLGGQINEKLFF

D gene: NA
clone size: few
J gene: TRBJ1-1
V gene: TRBV18
CDR3 length: 14
CDR3 DNA: TGTGCCAGCTCACCTCAGGGGTCTCGAACTGAAGCTTTCTTT
CDR3 protein: CASSPQGSRTEAFF

D gene: TRBD1
clone size: once
J gene: TRBJ2-7
V gene: TRBV27
CDR3 length: 14
CDR3 DNA: TGTGCCAGCAGTCACCGGGACAGGGGGTGGGAGCAGTACTTC
CDR3 protein: CASSHRDRGWEQYF

D gene: NA
clone size: NA
J gene: TRBJ2-3
V gene: TRBV6-5
CDR3 length: 13
CDR3 DNA: TGTGCCAGCAAGAGCTTTAGCACAGATACGCAGTATTTT
CDR3 protein: CASKSFSTDTQYF

D gene: TRBD2
clone size: NA
J gene: TRBJ2-6
V gene: TRBV27
CDR3 length: 17
CDR3 DNA: TGTGCCAGCAGTTTATTTCTAGCGGGGACTGGGGCCAACGTCCTGACTTTC
CDR3 protein: CASSLFLAGTGANVLTF

D gene: NA
clone size: few
J gene: TRBJ2-7
V gene: TRBV7-8
CDR3 length: 12
CDR3 DNA: TGTGCCAGCAGCTTAACAGGGTACGAGCAGTACTTC
CDR3 protein: CASSLTGYEQYF

D gene: TRBD2
clone size: NA
J gene: TRBJ2-3
V gene: TRBV2
CDR3 length: 16
CDR3 DNA: TGTGCCAGCAGTGCAGCCGGGGGGGCAGTCGCAGATACGCAGTATTTT
CDR3 protein: CASSAAGGAVADTQYF

D gene: TRBD1
clone size: NA
J gene: TRBJ1-2
V gene: TRBV29-1
CDR3 length: 13
CDR3 DNA: TGCAGCGTTGCACGACAGGGCAGCTATGGCTACACCTTC
CDR3 protein: CSVARQGSYGYTF

D gene: TRBD1
clone size: NA
J gene: TRBJ1-5
V gene: TRBV6-1
CDR3 length: 14
CDR3 DNA: TGTGCCAGCAGTGAATACAGGGGAGATCAGCCCCAGCATTTT
CDR3 protein: CASSEYRGDQPQHF

D gene: NA
clone size: once
J gene: TRBJ1-1
V gene: TRBV9
CDR3 length: 14
CDR3 DNA: TGTGCCAGCAGCCCCCCCTGGGGGCGGGGGGAAGCTTTCTTT
CDR3 protein: CASSPPWGRGEAFF

D gene: TRBD1
clone size: NA
J gene: TRBJ1-3
V gene: TRBV6-1
CDR3 length: 13
CDR3 DNA: TGTGCCAGCAGCGGGGACAGGGGAAACACCATATATTTT
CDR3 protein: CASSGDRGNTIYF

D gene: NA
clone size: NA
J gene: TRBJ2-3
V gene: TRBV7-2
CDR3 length: 12
CDR3 DNA: TGTGCCAGCAGCCTACTAAGCGATACGCAGTATTTT
CDR3 protein: CASSLLSDTQYF